Presented here are 8 T cell receptor beta chains from one specimen sequenced in a study of blood T cells in healthy people across ages. Combining a sample-barcoded 5' primer with a J-beta primer mix, a second PCR ran for 7 to 11 cycles. A single record per CDR3 protein comes from TCRdb applying MiXCR to the 5' RACE reads. The sample shows hundreds of thousands of distinct CDR3 sequences, over 40% of them seen only once. Sequenced sample: blood. The receptors stem from a woman of 80 years or more in good health.

This chain joins TRBV27 and TRBJ2-7, with TRBD1 matching 8 bases. CDR3 size: 14 residues. Germline CDR1 is MNHEY and CDR2 is SMNVEV (reference sequence). The V gene end was trimmed by 2 bases and the J gene end by 12 bases; junction bases not matched to a gene: 12. The chain's CDR3 is CASSLRETGDWRYF. The CDR3 region has the DNA TGTGCCAGCAGTTTACGGGAGACAGGGGATTGGCGGTACTTC.

The rearrangement joins TRBV4-1 to TRBJ2-7, with TRBD2 matching 9 bases. The V gene end was trimmed by 2 bases and the J gene end by 2 bases; junction bases not matched to a gene: 7. The CDR3 is 16 residues long. The germline CDR1 and CDR2 sequences are MGHRA and YSYEKL. The CDR3 bases are TGCGCCAGCAGCCAAAGTCCGACTAGCGGACCCTACGAGCAGTACTTC. Translation gives CASSQSPTSGPYEQYF.

The chain combines TRBV14 with TRBJ2-3; D is undetermined. The germline V and J ends were trimmed by 6 bases and 0 bases, with 10 bases remaining between them. The germline CDR1 and CDR2 sequences are SGHDN and FVKESK. The CDR3 has 14 amino acids. CDR3 in DNA: TGTGCCAGCAGTACAAGGGCTAGCACAGATACGCAGTATTTT. This sequence encodes CASSTRASTDTQYF.

The table lists this clonotype with many counts. The rearrangement uses TRBV5-1 and TRBJ2-1, with TRBD1 matching over 10 bases. V gave up 1 base and J gave up 6 bases; unmatched junction bases: 4. The germline gives CDR1 SGHRS, CDR2 YFSETQ. The CDR3 has 15 residues. The CDR3 DNA follows: TGCGCCAGCAGCTTGTGGACAGGGGGGCCCAATGAGCAGTTCTTC. The encoded protein is CASSLWTGGPNEQFF. Full variable domain (remainder filled in from reference TRBV5-1 and TRBJ2-1): KAGVTQTPRYLIKTRGQQVTLSCSPISGHRSVSWYQQTPGQGLQFLFEYFSETQRNKGNFPGRFSGRQFSNSRSEMNVSTLELGDSALYLCASSLWTGGPNEQFFGPGTRLTVL.

Many counts were recorded for this clonotype. The CDR3: CASSVQGNSPLHF. CDR3 bases: TGTGCCAGCAGCGTACAGGGAAATTCACCCCTCCACTTT. The chain recombines TRBV7-9 with TRBJ1-6; the D gene is possibly TRBD1 (6 bases). V was shortened by 5 bases and J by 7 bases, with 9 bases between the two germline ends. The V gene's germline CDR1 is SEHNR and CDR2 FQNEAQ (reference sequence). The CDR3 loop spans 13 amino acids.

This clonotype was seen ten or more times. Sequence at one end of the junction differs from germline and may be a read error. The chain uses TRBV7-7 and TRBJ2-1, with 7 bases matching TRBD2. This CDR3 is 17 amino acids long. Germline V gene lookup returns CDR1 SSHAT and CDR2 FNYEAQ (reference sequence). The CDR3 nucleotides are TGTGCTAGCAGCCAACCGACTAGCTATATAATCTACAATGAGCAGTTCTTC. It codes for CASSQPTSYIIYNEQFF.

Notes on this clonotype: A read error may produce the germline difference seen at one junction end. The V gene is TRBV5-1, the J gene TRBJ2-6, with D maybe TRBD2 (5 bases). Germline CDR1 SGHRS, CDR2 YFSETQ. The CDR3 contains 16 residues. The CDR3 DNA is TGCGCCGGCAGCTTGGTGGTAGGGAGTGGGGCCAACGTCCTGACTTTC. As protein: CAGSLVVGSGANVLTF.

A few counts support this clonotype. This chain joins TRBV5-1 and TRBJ2-6; possible D gene TRBD1, 5 bases. This CDR3 comprises 16 residues. The germline V gene has CDR1 SGHRS and CDR2 YFSETQ. V was pared by 1 base and J by 4 bases, with 12 bases between. The CDR3 bases are TGCGCCAGCAGCTTGCTTCAGGGTAGAGGGGCCAACGTCCTGACTTTC. This translates into CASSLLQGRGANVLTF.